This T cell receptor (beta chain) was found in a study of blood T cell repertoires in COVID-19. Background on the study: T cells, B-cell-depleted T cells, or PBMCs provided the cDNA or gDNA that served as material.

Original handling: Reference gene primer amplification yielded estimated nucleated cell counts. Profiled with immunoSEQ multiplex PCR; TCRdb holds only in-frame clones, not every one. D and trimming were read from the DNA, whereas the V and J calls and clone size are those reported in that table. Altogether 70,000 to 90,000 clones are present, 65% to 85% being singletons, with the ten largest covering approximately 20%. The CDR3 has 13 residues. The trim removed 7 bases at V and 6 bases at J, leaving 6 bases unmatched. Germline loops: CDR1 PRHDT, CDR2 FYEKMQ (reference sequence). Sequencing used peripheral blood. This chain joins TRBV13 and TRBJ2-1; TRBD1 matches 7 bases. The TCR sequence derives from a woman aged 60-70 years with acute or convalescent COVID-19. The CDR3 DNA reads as TGTGCCAGCAAACAGGGGATCTCCAATGAGCAGTTCTTC. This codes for CASKQGISNEQFF.